The present T cell receptor (beta chain) was sequenced within a study of T cells in Graves' hyperthyroidism and ophthalmopathy. The trim removed 6 bases at V and 4 bases at J, leaving 7 bases unmatched. This CDR3 comprises 15 residues. Germline values: CDR1 SGHVS, CDR2 FQNEAQ. TCR beta CDR3 sequences were amplified from RNA transcripts. Primed by the HTBI set, a first-round RT-PCR was run on the TCR CDR3. TCRdb independently ran MiXCR on the multiplex PCR reads; one entry per CDR3 protein. The sample records 480,000 or so distinct CDR3 sequences, about 45% being singletons. Sample: peripheral blood or thyroid tissue (not recorded which). The rearrangement uses TRBV7-8 and TRBJ2-2, with 8 bases lining up with TRBD1. This TCR was sampled from an adult woman with Graves' disease, either hyperthyroidism or ophthalmopathy (not recorded which). In DNA form, the CDR3 reads TGTGCCAGCAGAGGACAGGGAGTGTTCACCGGGGAGCTGTTTTTT. This codes for CASRGQGVFTGELFF. The full variable domain, completed using reference TRBV7-8 and TRBJ2-2, is GAGVSQSPRYKVAKRGQDVALRCDPISGHVSLFWYQQALGQGPEFLTYFQNEAQLDKSGLPSDRFFAERPEGSVSTLKIQRTQQEDSAVYLCASRGQGVFTGELFFGEGSRLTVL.